This TCR beta chain is from a study of monozygotic twins with inflammatory bowel disease (dated 2019 in TCRdb). For the wider study: The complete study included around 30 monozygotic twin pairs: 19 IBD-discordant Danish pairs and nine German pairs, of which four were IBD-concordant and five were IBD-discordant. The search for disease-associated traits relied mainly on comparing, within discordant pairs, IBD patients with their genetically identical healthy co-twins. Each individual had, on average, about 151 000 unique TCRalpha sequences and 181 000 unique TCRbeta sequences available for analysis. Summary of the overall study and its limitations: Compared with healthy twins, IBD patients had fewer clonotypes in common with other individuals, a difference most pronounced in patients showing signs of disease activity. The analysis was unable to tell different T cell subtypes apart. No single strong signal or clonotype linked to IBD turned up in the results, so the idea that one exists was not supported. Concordant and discordant twins showed no difference in repertoire similarity, possibly because of limited statistical power. Measured by the inverse Simpson index, TCRbeta repertoire diversity was lower in IBD patients than in their healthy co-twins. Because patients received different immunosuppressive treatments, the repertoires may have picked up extra background noise and variability between individuals.

Preparation of the library involved 5' RACE. For each TCR library, 3,500 to 4,500 ng of total RNA was used. cDNA was synthesized with SMARTScribe reverse transcriptase in eight separate reactions per sample. Unique molecular identifiers containing a 6-nucleotide sample barcode were introduced through template switching during cDNA synthesis. Two nested PCRs of about 15 and 9 cycles amplified the TCRalpha and TCRbeta cDNA, and bead purification followed each PCR. Before amplification, the cDNA was treated with uracil DNA-glycosylase and purified using the QIAquick PCR purification kit. The second PCR added Illumina TruSeq-compatible adapters along with sample-specific barcodes. TapeStation and Qubit were used to check library quality and concentration, and 4 to 6 ng of each library was pooled. Sequencing of the pooled libraries was done on an Illumina HiSeq2500 single-index Rapid Run using custom sequencing primers and 2 x 100 bp reads. On the authors' methods: PCR and sequencing errors were corrected by UMI-based consensus assembly using MiGEC version 1.2.6. MiXCR version 2.1.1 was used to carry out V(D)J alignment, clonotype assembly and CDR3 extraction. To normalise gene usage, clonotype sharing and MAIT/NKT TCR abundance, the top 1000, 10 000 and 20 000 clonotypes in each sample were analysed. After downsampling to 27 000 UMIs, diversity was calculated as the inverse Simpson index using the vegan R package. Paired Mann-Whitney U tests were applied to discordant twin pairs, with Benjamini-Hochberg correction for multiple testing. The reads went through TCRdb reprocessing, and each CDR3 protein sequence gets one entry with no DNA. These V and J calls derive from TCRdb rather than the authors' analysis. This sample's clone table shows 170,000 or so distinct CDR3 sequences. In total, the top ten clones hold just under 7.5% of the sample.

Comments on this clonotype: This clone's antigen is unknown.

The CDR3 runs 15 residues from the cysteine to the phenylalanine. No DNA appears here. Sequences LGHDT (CDR1) and YNNKEL (CDR2) are obtained from the germline V gene (reference sequence). From each donor, a roughly 2.5 ml peripheral blood sample was collected into PAXgene tubes and stored at -80 degrees C. Without any T cell sorting, total RNA was extracted from whole blood using the PAXgene blood miRNA kit on an automated QIAcube. Peripheral blood from monozygotic twin pairs who were concordant or discordant for inflammatory bowel disease underwent deep TCRalpha and TCRbeta repertoire profiling using unique molecular barcoding. Smoking habits were recorded for all twin pairs, and individuals were classified as current, former or never smokers.

Sequencing was done on a sample of blood. The origin of this receptor is a human donor with ulcerative colitis or Crohn's disease, or a healthy co-twin of an affected twin (not recorded which). The V gene is TRBV3-1 and the J gene is TRBJ1-5. The CDR3 loop reads CASSPTTQSNQPQHF.